The clone carrying this TCR delta chain showed up just once. Its antigen is currently unknown. The data originate from a study of Vδ1+ human thymocytes. Study-wide results and caveats: TRG sequences recurred across donors, whereas TRD sequences stayed essentially private. Despite high sort purity, roughly 21% of thymic T cell receptor delta sequences were Vdelta2. In the thymus, TRG and TRD repertoires looked highly polyclonal with Gaussian CDR3 lengths.

The template was reverse-transcribed extracted RNA. The CDR3 regions were amplified by multiplex PCR from V-gene primers to a constant-region primer. TCRdb reanalysed the multiplex PCR reads with CATT. Of 50,000 to 60,000 delta-chain clones detected, more than 13% appear once; the ten largest clones hold 0.3% to 0.5%. This CDR3 is 22 amino acids long. Germline V gene lookup returns CDR1 TSWWSYY and CDR2 QGS. V was cut by 3 bases and J by 1 base, with 33 bases left in between. Thymocytes were sorted as CD3+ TCRVdelta1+ TCRVdelta2- after alphabeta T cell depletion. Vdelta1+ thymocyte sorts reached between roughly 97% and 99.6% purity.

This receptor was identified in a girl less than two years old who had congenital heart surgery. The sequenced material came from Vdelta1+ gamma-delta thymocytes from the thymus. Specified subset: FACS-sorted CD3+ TCRalphabeta- TCRVdelta1+ TCRVdelta2- thymocytes. The chain uses TRDV1 and TRDJ1; D is possibly TRDD3 (6 bases). CDR3 amino acids: CALGERHFQVWGLTAGTDKLIF. CDR3 bases: TGTGCTCTTGGGGAGCGTCACTTCCAAGTATGGGGGCTTACTGCAGGCACCGATAAACTCATCTTT.